A single sample is the source of the 13 T cell receptor beta chains below, sequenced in a study of blood T cell repertoires in COVID-19. Data came from immunoSEQ multiplex PCR; TCRdb stores just in-frame clones and leaves some out. This sample carries roughly 400,000 clones, about 87% of them seen once, and the ten largest clones take approximately 2.4%. The sample was peripheral blood. The source of these receptors is a woman aged 60-75 years with COVID-19, enrolled during active disease.

This chain joins TRBV18 and TRBJ2-3, with 11 nucleotides matching TRBD2. Looked up from germline, CDR1 is KGHSH and CDR2 is LQKENI. Trimming took 3 bases from V and 0 from J; bases not matched to a gene: 8. The CDR3 consists of 18 residues. The CDR3 sequence is CASSPSLAGGPSTDTQYF. The CDR3 coding sequence is TGTGCCAGCTCACCGTCGCTAGCGGGGGGCCCCAGCACAGATACGCAGTATTTT.

J is TRBJ2-5 and V is TRBV27, with 8 bases lining up with TRBD2. The ends lost 10 bases at V and 5 bases at J; junction bases unmatched: 15. This CDR3 is built from 15 residues. CDR1 is MNHEY, CDR2 SMNVEV, per germline (reference sequence). DNA for the CDR3: TGTGCCACCAGACCCTCTGCGGGGGGAGTTGAGACCCAGTACTTC. This codes for CATRPSAGGVETQYF.

The chain's CDR3 is CASSQGSVNYGYTF. The CDR3, as DNA: TGTGCCAGCAGCCAGGGTTCCGTAAACTATGGCTACACCTTC. The chain combines TRBV7-9 with TRBJ1-2; the D gene is possibly TRBD1 (5 bases). With 5 bases removed from V and 2 bases from J, the gap between germline ends came to 12 bases. Germline CDR1 is SEHNR and CDR2 is FQNEAQ (reference sequence). CDR3 length equals 14 residues.

DNA for the CDR3: TGTGCCAGCAGTTACTGGGCGGGGGAAGGCTACGAGCAGTACTTC. Amino acids: CASSYWAGEGYEQYF. This chain uses TRBV6-5 with TRBJ2-7; 7 nucleotides align to TRBD2. The CDR3 consists of 15 residues. V was pared by 1 base and J by 3 bases, with 6 bases of the junction left unmatched. Germline V gene lookup returns CDR1 MNHEY and CDR2 SVGAGI.

The chain joins TRBV2 to TRBJ1-1; perhaps TRBD1 as D (5 bases). This CDR3 region has 13 residues. Germline V gene lookup returns CDR1 SNHLY and CDR2 FYNNEI. V gave up 4 bases and J gave up 1 base, with 7 bases separating them. CDR3 protein: CASSATGNTEAFF. The CDR3 DNA reads TGTGCCAGCAGTGCTACAGGGAACACTGAAGCTTTCTTT. Together with reference TRBV2 and TRBJ1-1, the CDR3 gives the full variable domain: EPEVTQTPSHQVTQMGQEVILRCVPISNHLYFYWYRQILGQKVEFLVSFYNNEISEKSEIFDDQFSVERPDGSNFTLKIRSTKLEDSAMYFCASSATGNTEAFFGQGTRLTVV.

This chain links TRBV3-1 (or the pseudogene TRBV3-2) with TRBJ2-7, with 8 bases matching TRBD1. The ends lost 5 bases at V and 6 bases at J; junction bases unmatched: 9. The CDR3 spans 14 residues. CDR1 and CDR2 from the germline V gene are LGHDT and YNNKEL (reference sequence). The CDR3 nucleotides read TGTGCCAGCAGCGCGGACAGGGAAATGACCGAGCAGTACTTC. Its translation: CASSADREMTEQYF.

The chain links TRBV15 to TRBJ2-7, with 9 bases matching TRBD1. The V gene end was trimmed by 0 bases and the J gene end by 5 bases; junction bases not matched to a gene: 5. The CDR3 extends over 15 amino acids. CDR1 is LNHNV and CDR2 is YYDKDF in the germline V gene (reference sequence). The CDR3 region has the DNA TGTGCCACCAGCAGAGAAAAAACAGGGGGCCACGAGCAGTACTTC. Its protein is CATSREKTGGHEQYF.

The CDR3 reads CASSIDQGTDTQYF. CDR3 DNA: TGTGCCAGTAGTATAGATCAGGGCACAGATACGCAGTATTTT. The chain links TRBV19 to TRBJ2-3; D gene uncertain. V was pared by 0 bases and J by 1 base, with 5 bases between. Germline V gives CDR1 LNHDA, CDR2 SQIVND (reference sequence). This CDR3 spans 14 amino acids.

Note on this clone: The identical CDR3 is also encoded by other nucleotide sequences in the sample. J is TRBJ1-4 and V is TRBV5-1; 7 nucleotides line up with TRBD1. The CDR3 is 14 amino acids. Per the germline V gene, CDR1 is SGHRS and CDR2 is YFSETQ. Trimming removed 0 bases from V and 7 bases from J; junction bases left unmatched: 3. DNA of the CDR3: TGCGCCAGCAGCTTGGGACAGGGTGGTGAAAAACTGTTTTTT. Protein product: CASSLGQGGEKLFF.

The chain carries TRBV5-5 and TRBJ2-7, with TRBD1 identical over 9 bases. This CDR3 contains 13 residues. V shed 0 bases, J shed 11 bases, and the junction held 6 bases outside the gene matches. Germline loops: CDR1 SGHKS, CDR2 YYEKEE (reference sequence). The CDR3, as DNA: TGTGCCAGCAGCTTGGGGGGCCGGGACAGGGAGTACTTC. It specifies CASSLGGRDREYF.

A single count supports this clone. The rearrangement joins TRBV18 to TRBJ2-7; no reliable D call. The germline V and J ends were trimmed by 5 bases and 5 bases, with 13 bases remaining between them. CDR1 and CDR2 from the germline V gene are KGHSH and LQKENI. The CDR3 loop spans 13 amino acids. The CDR3, as DNA: TGTGCCAGCTCAGGCCTGTGGGCCAACGAGCAGTACTTC. Its protein is CASSGLWANEQYF.

The chain couples TRBV7-2 to TRBJ1-2; TRBD1 matches at 8 bases. CDR3 length: 15 amino acids. Germline values: CDR1 SGHTA, CDR2 FQGNSA. V was clipped by 5 bases and J by 5 bases; unmatched bases: 10. CDR3 loop: CASSRTQGAAYGYTF. CDR3 nucleotide sequence: TGTGCCAGCAGCCGTACGCAGGGGGCGGCGTATGGCTACACCTTC.

The J gene is TRBJ2-7, the V gene TRBV20-1, with TRBD2 identical over 7 bases. CDR3 length: 14 residues. With 3 bases clipped from V and 3 bases from J, the junction kept 8 bases outside the gene matches. Germline V gene data show CDR1 as DFQATT and CDR2 as SNEGSKA (reference sequence). CDR3 in amino acids: CSASGRGSIYEQYF. The CDR3 DNA follows: TGCAGTGCTAGTGGGCGGGGGTCTATCTACGAGCAGTACTTC.